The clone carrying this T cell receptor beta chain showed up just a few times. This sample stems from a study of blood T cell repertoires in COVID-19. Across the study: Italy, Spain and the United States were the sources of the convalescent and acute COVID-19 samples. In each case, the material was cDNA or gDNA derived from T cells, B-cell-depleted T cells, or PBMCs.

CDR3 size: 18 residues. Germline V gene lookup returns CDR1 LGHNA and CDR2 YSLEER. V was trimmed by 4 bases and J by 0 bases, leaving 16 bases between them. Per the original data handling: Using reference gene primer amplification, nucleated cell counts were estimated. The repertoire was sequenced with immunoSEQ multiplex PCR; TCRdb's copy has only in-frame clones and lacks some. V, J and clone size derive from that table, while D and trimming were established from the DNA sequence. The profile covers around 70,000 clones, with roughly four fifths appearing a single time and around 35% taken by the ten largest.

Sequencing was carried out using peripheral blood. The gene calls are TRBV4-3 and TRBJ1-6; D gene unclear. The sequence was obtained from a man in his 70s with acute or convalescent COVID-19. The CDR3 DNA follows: TGCGCCAGCAGCCCAGCTTCCCTCGGGAGCTCCTATAATTCACCCCTCCACTTT. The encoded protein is CASSPASLGSSYNSPLHF.